The 28 T cell receptor beta chains given below trace back to one sample, sequenced in a study of technical replicates of blood from four donors. Libraries were prepared by immunoSEQ multiplex PCR; TCRdb keeps only in-frame clonotypes and omits some of them. The table lists about 12,000 clones, around 95% of them singletons. Specimen: PBMCs. The receptor source for this set is a human donor in good health.

The V call is TRBV5-6, the J call TRBJ2-7; a weak D match, TRBD1 (5 bases). Germline V gene lookup returns CDR1 SGHDT and CDR2 YYEEEE. The V end was cut by 2 bases, the J end by 1 base, with 22 bases between. The CDR3 length is 18 residues. The CDR3 protein is CASSFRLTGAPYSYEQYF. The CDR3 coding sequence is TGTGCCAGCAGCTTCCGCCTAACAGGAGCCCCATATTCCTACGAGCAGTACTTC. Full variable domain (missing parts from reference TRBV5-6 and TRBJ2-7): DAGVTQSPTHLIKTRGQQVTLRCSPKSGHDTVSWYQQALGQGPQFIFQYYEEEERQRGNFPDRFSGHQFPNYSSELNVNALLLGDSALYLCASSFRLTGAPYSYEQYFGPGTRLTVT.

V gene TRBV5-1 combines with J gene TRBJ1-3; TRBD1 might be the D (6 bases). The CDR3 loop spans 16 amino acids. V gave up 4 bases and J gave up 4 bases, with 18 bases separating them. CDR1 and CDR2 (germline): SGHRS, YFSETQ. As DNA, the CDR3 is TGCGCCAGCAGCCCGGGCCCAACAGGGCCCGGAAACACCATATATTTT. It yields the protein CASSPGPTGPGNTIYF. The full variable domain, rest sourced from reference TRBV5-1 and TRBJ1-3, is KAGVTQTPRYLIKTRGQQVTLSCSPISGHRSVSWYQQTPGQGLQFLFEYFSETQRNKGNFPGRFSGRQFSNSRSEMNVSTLELGDSALYLCASSPGPTGPGNTIYFGEGSWLTVV.

The gene calls are TRBV9 and TRBJ2-1, with a weak D call TRBD2 (7 bases). CDR1 SGDLS and CDR2 YYNGEE come from the germline V gene. V dropped 4 bases and J dropped 5 bases, with 19 bases sitting between them. CDR3 length equals 16 residues. CDR3 region: CASSPRGAGTNNEQFF. The CDR3 nucleotides read TGTGCCAGCAGCCCTCGGGGGGCCGGGACGAACAATGAGCAGTTCTTC.

This clone was seen a few times. The chain combines TRBV6-1 with TRBJ2-2, with 11 bases lining up with TRBD2. With 2 bases clipped from V and 6 bases from J, the junction kept 2 bases outside the gene matches. Germline assignment: CDR1 MNHNS and CDR2 SASEGT. This CDR3 region has 15 residues. The CDR3 DNA follows: TGTGCCAGCAGTGAAAAACTAGCGGGAGCCGGGGAGCTGTTTTTT. The encoded protein is CASSEKLAGAGELFF.

V is TRBV27 and J is TRBJ2-7; D perhaps matches TRBD2 (6 bases). The CDR3 has 12 residues. Trimming stripped 10 bases from V and 2 bases from J, with 12 bases between. From germline, CDR1 is MNHEY and CDR2 SMNVEV (reference sequence). CDR3 region: CATSGGTYEQYF. DNA for the CDR3: TGTGCCACCTCCGGAGGGACCTACGAGCAGTACTTC.

The rearrangement uses TRBV19 and TRBJ2-7; D is uncertain. The germline V gene has CDR1 LNHDA and CDR2 SQIVND (reference sequence). The CDR3 covers 13 residues. V dropped 3 bases and J dropped 3 bases, with 9 bases sitting between them. CDR3 DNA: TGTGCCAGTAGTATGGCCAGTAACTACGAGCAGTACTTC. Amino acid sequence: CASSMASNYEQYF.

The J gene is TRBJ2-7, the V gene TRBV18, with 7 bases that match TRBD2. The germline CDR1 and CDR2 sequences are KGHSH and LQKENI. V dropped 3 bases and J dropped 4; count of bases not matched to a gene: 15. The length of the CDR3 is 17 residues. The chain's CDR3 is CASSPHDQAGSGYEQYF. The CDR3 DNA reads as TGTGCCAGCTCACCGCACGACCAAGCGGGGAGCGGTTACGAGCAGTACTTC.

This clone was seen once. The V call is TRBV28, the J call TRBJ2-2; D might be TRBD1 (8 bases). The CDR3 runs 15 residues. V shed 7 bases and J shed 5 bases, with 17 bases lying between them. Germline V gives CDR1 MDHEN, CDR2 SYDVKM. The chain's CDR3 is CASNRQQGGTGELFF. DNA of the CDR3: TGTGCCAGCAACCGGCAACAGGGGGGGACCGGGGAGCTGTTTTTT.

The CDR3 DNA is TGTGCCAGCAGCTTTCAGTCCGGGGAGCTGTTTTTT. This codes for CASSFQSGELFF. The rearrangement links TRBV5-4 to TRBJ2-2, with D unclear. The CDR3 length is 12 residues. The V end was cut by 2 bases, the J end by 6 bases, with 5 bases between. Germline assignment: CDR1 SGHNT and CDR2 YYREEE (reference sequence).

The chain uses TRBV5-7 and TRBJ2-2; TRBD1 aligns across 8 bases. TRBV5-7 is designated an ORF whose function remains uncertain. CDR3 length: 15 amino acids. Unmatched junction bases numbered 5, after V lost 3 bases and J lost 4 bases. CDR3 bases: TGTGCCAGCAGCTGTCGACAGGGGTGCACCGGGGAGCTGTTTTTT. Translated, it gives CASSCRQGCTGELFF.

The CDR3 region is CARSRATGGSRSREAFF. CDR3 DNA sequence: TGTGCCAGAAGCCGCGCGACAGGGGGAAGTCGTTCTAGGGAAGCTTTCTTT. This chain links TRBV5-3 with TRBJ1-1, with 9 positions matching TRBD1. TRBV5-3 is known as an ORF, though its function is uncertain. The V segment lost 4 bases and the J segment 8 bases; nucleotides outside the gene matches: 18. The CDR3 consists of 17 residues.

This chain uses TRBV19 with TRBJ2-7, with TRBD1 matching 7 bases. J was trimmed by 5 bases and V by 5 bases; bases with no gene match: 9. Germline V gene sequence: CDR1 LNHDA, CDR2 SQIVND (reference sequence). The CDR3 spans 14 residues. The CDR3 nucleotides read TGTGCCAGTAGTTTCCGACAGGGAAACAACGAGCAGTACTTC. This translates into CASSFRQGNNEQYF.

This sequence joins TRBV7-9 and TRBJ1-1; D gene uncertain. Germline V CDR1 and CDR2: SEHNR, FQNEAQ (reference sequence). V was pared by 5 bases and J by 0 bases, with 7 bases between. The CDR3 length is 13 residues. In DNA, the CDR3 is TGTGCCAGCAGCCTACAGCTGAACACTGAAGCTTTCTTT. It encodes CASSLQLNTEAFF.

V usage is TRBV10-3 and J usage is TRBJ1-1; D is undetermined. V was shortened by 7 bases and J by 1 base, with 10 bases between the two germline ends. Per germline, CDR1 ENHRY and CDR2 SYGVKD. CDR3 size: 13 residues. CDR3 sequence reads: CAINSIRNTEAFF. In DNA form, the CDR3 reads TGTGCCATCAACTCCATTAGGAACACTGAAGCTTTCTTT.

The rearrangement joins TRBV4-1 to TRBJ2-1, with TRBD2 matching 9 bases. Trimming removed 0 bases from V and 5 bases from J; junction bases left unmatched: 5. This CDR3 region has 16 residues. The germline CDR1 and CDR2 sequences are MGHRA and YSYEKL. The CDR3 loop is CASSQDGREGHNEQFF. CDR3 nucleotides: TGCGCCAGCAGCCAAGATGGGCGGGAGGGACACAATGAGCAGTTCTTC.

The chain couples TRBV5-1 to TRBJ2-2; D gene uncertain. Looked up from germline, CDR1 is SGHRS and CDR2 is YFSETQ. CDR3 length: 16 residues. V lost 1 base to trimming and J lost 2 bases, with 12 bases between them. Here the CDR3 DNA reads TGCGCCAGCAGCTTGTGGCAGGATATTAACACCGGGGAGCTGTTTTTT. This gives the protein CASSLWQDINTGELFF.

This chain links TRBV19 with TRBJ1-5; 8 bases are shared with TRBD1. The junction had 9 bases not matched to a gene; V was cut back by 5 bases and J by 6 bases. CDR1 and CDR2 from the germline V gene are LNHDA and SQIVND (reference sequence). The CDR3 covers 15 residues. As DNA, the CDR3 is TGTGCCAGTAGTCCTGGACAGGGCGGGAGTCAGCCCCAGCATTTT. Translating gives CASSPGQGGSQPQHF.

This rearrangement joins TRBV27 to TRBJ2-7; 9 bases fit TRBD2. The CDR3 is 14 amino acids. Per germline, CDR1 MNHEY and CDR2 SMNVEV (reference sequence). V was pared by 5 bases and J by 3 bases, with 5 bases of the junction left unmatched. The CDR3 protein is CASSISGGSYEQYF. CDR3 in DNA: TGTGCCAGCAGTATTAGCGGGGGAAGCTACGAGCAGTACTTC.

CDR3: CASSVQGSGNTIYF. The CDR3 region has the DNA TGTGCCAGCAGCGTGCAGGGCTCTGGAAACACCATATATTTT. The chain couples TRBV9 to TRBJ1-3, with D possibly TRBD1 on 5 matching bases. The V end lost 2 bases, the J end lost 0 bases, and 6 bases lay between the germline ends. The CDR3 totals 14 residues. CDR1 is SGDLS, CDR2 YYNGEE, per germline.

The chain couples TRBV6-1 to TRBJ1-2, with 9 bases fitting TRBD1. The V gene's germline CDR1 is MNHNS and CDR2 SASEGT. Losses at the gene ends were 6 bases for V and 6 bases for J; bases not matched to a gene: 8. The CDR3 covers 14 residues. The CDR3 bases are TGTGCCAGCAGAGGGACAGGGCATTCCGATGGCTACACCTTC. This translates into CASRGTGHSDGYTF.

The V and J genes are TRBV2 and TRBJ1-5, with D possibly TRBD1 on 5 matching bases. CDR1 is SNHLY and CDR2 is FYNNEI in the germline V gene. Trimming removed 0 bases from V and 2 bases from J, with 8 bases in between. The CDR3 has 15 amino acids. The CDR3: CASSEAGVGNQPQHF. CDR3 bases: TGTGCCAGCAGTGAAGCAGGGGTAGGCAATCAGCCCCAGCATTTT.

CDR3 bases: TGTGCCAGCAGGGGGACACTCTCTGGAAACACCATATATTTT. It codes for CASRGTLSGNTIYF. The V call is TRBV6-1, the J call TRBJ1-3, with D perhaps matching TRBD1 (6 bases). The CDR3 length is 14 residues. Germline V gene lookup returns CDR1 MNHNS and CDR2 SASEGT. Trimming left V 6 bases short and J 0 bases short, with 9 bases between.

The chain carries TRBV4-1 and TRBJ1-1; possibly TRBD1 for D (6 bases). The CDR3 has 15 residues. Deletions cut 0 bases from V and 4 bases from J, with 12 bases between. Germline V gene lookup returns CDR1 MGHRA and CDR2 YSYEKL. In DNA form, the CDR3 reads TGCGCCAGCAGCCAAGAGGTGGGGGGGGCCACTGAAGCTTTCTTT. Protein sequence: CASSQEVGGATEAFF.

The rearrangement links TRBV6-1 to TRBJ1-5; tentative D call: TRBD1 (6 bases). The CDR3 consists of 14 residues. Per germline, CDR1 MNHNS and CDR2 SASEGT. V lost 3 bases and J 4 bases, leaving 10 bases between the germline ends. CDR3 coding DNA: TGTGCCAGCAGTGAGGACAGTGAAAATCAGCCCCAGCATTTT. This encodes CASSEDSENQPQHF.

J is TRBJ2-3 and V is TRBV6-5; 10 bases are shared with TRBD2. The germline V gene has CDR1 MNHEY and CDR2 SVGAGI. The V and J ends lost 6 bases and 3 bases, in that order; junction bases with no gene match: 3. This CDR3 has 14 residues. CDR3 amino acids: CASRAGGGTDTQYF. The CDR3 coding sequence is TGTGCCAGCAGAGCGGGAGGGGGTACAGATACGCAGTATTTT.

The chain couples TRBV6-1 to TRBJ1-2, with D perhaps matching TRBD1 (5 bases). Trimming took off 6 bases at V and 5 bases at J, with 10 bases between the two ends. CDR1 and CDR2 from the germline V gene are MNHNS and SASEGT. The CDR3 spans 12 residues. The CDR3 sequence: CASRGEEYGYTF. In DNA, the CDR3 is TGTGCCAGCAGGGGGGAGGAGTATGGCTACACCTTC.

V usage is TRBV28 and J usage is TRBJ2-2; no definite D call. V dropped 4 bases and J dropped 6 bases, with 9 bases sitting between them. Germline V lookup: CDR1 MDHEN, CDR2 SYDVKM. The CDR3 consists of 13 residues. The CDR3 loop reads CASSSRGAGELFF. In nucleotides, the CDR3 is TGTGCCAGCAGTTCCCGAGGAGCCGGGGAGCTGTTTTTT.

The genes are TRBV6-1 and TRBJ1-1; 7 bases map to TRBD1. Per germline, CDR1 MNHNS and CDR2 SASEGT. The V segment lost 2 bases and the J segment 1 base; nucleotides outside the gene matches: 7. This CDR3 has 16 amino acids. The CDR3 protein is CASSEFLTGENTEAFF. The CDR3 region has the DNA TGTGCCAGCAGTGAATTCCTTACAGGGGAGAACACTGAAGCTTTCTTT.